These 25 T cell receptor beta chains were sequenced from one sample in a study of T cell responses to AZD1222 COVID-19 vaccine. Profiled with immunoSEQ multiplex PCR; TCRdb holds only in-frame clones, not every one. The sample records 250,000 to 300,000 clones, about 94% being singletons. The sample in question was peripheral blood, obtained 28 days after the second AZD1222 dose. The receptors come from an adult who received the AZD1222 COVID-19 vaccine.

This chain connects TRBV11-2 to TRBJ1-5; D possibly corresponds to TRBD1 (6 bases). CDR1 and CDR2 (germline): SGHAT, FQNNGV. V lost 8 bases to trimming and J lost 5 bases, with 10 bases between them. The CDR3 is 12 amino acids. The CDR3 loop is CASQRGDQPQHF. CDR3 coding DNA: TGTGCCAGCCAAAGGGGGGATCAGCCCCAGCATTTT.

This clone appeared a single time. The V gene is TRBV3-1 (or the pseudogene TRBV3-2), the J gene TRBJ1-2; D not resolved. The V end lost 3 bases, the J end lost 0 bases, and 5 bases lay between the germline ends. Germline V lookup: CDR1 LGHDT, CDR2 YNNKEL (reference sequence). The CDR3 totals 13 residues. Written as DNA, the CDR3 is TGTGCCAGCAGCCAGGGGACTAACTATGGCTACACCTTC. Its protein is CASSQGTNYGYTF.

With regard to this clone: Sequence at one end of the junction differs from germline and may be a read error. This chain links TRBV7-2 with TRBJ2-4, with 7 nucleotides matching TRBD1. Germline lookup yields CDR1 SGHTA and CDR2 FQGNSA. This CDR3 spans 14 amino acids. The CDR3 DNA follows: TGTGCCAGCAGCCTAGCACAGGGGATAAACATTCAGTACTTC. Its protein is CASSLAQGINIQYF.

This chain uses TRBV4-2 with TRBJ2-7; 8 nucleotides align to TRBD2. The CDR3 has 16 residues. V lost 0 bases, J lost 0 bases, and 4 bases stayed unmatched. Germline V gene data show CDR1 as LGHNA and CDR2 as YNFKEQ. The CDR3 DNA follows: TGTGCCAGCAGCCAAGATAGCGGGAACCCCTCCTACGAGCAGTACTTC. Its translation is CASSQDSGNPSYEQYF.

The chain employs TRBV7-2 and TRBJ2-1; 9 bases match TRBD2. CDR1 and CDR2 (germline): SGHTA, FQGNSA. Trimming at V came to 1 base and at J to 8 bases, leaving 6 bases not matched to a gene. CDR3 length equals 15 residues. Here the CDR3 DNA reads TGTGCCAGCAGCTTAGGGCGGCGGGAGGGAGATGAGCAGTTCTTC. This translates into CASSLGRREGDEQFF.

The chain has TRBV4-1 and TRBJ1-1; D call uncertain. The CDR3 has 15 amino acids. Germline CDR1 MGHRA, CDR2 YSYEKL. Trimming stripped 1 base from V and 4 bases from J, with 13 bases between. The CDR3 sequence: CASSQAAGLGTEAFF. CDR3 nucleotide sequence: TGCGCCAGCAGCCAAGCGGCCGGACTGGGCACTGAAGCTTTCTTT.

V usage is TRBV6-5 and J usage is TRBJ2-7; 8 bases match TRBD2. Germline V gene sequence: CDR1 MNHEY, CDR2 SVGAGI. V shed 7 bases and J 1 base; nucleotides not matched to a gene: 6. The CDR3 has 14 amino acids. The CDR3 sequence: CASTSGGGSYEQYF. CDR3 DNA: TGTGCCAGCACTTCGGGAGGGGGTTCCTACGAGCAGTACTTC.

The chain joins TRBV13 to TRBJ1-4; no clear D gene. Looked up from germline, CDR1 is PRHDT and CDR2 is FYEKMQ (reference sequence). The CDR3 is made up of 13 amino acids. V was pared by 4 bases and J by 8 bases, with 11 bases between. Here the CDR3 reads CASSSNRGEKLFF. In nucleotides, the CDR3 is TGTGCCAGCAGCTCAAACAGAGGCGAAAAACTGTTTTTT.

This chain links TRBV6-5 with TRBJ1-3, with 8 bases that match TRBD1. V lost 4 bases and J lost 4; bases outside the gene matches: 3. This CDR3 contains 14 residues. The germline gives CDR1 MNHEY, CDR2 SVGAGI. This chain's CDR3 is CASSLQGGGNTIYF. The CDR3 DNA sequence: TGTGCCAGCAGTTTACAGGGGGGCGGAAACACCATATATTTT.

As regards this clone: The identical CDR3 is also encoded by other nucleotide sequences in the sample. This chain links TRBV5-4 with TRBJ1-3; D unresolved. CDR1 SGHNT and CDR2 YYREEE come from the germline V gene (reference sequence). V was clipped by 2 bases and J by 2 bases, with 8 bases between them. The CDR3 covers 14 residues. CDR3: CASSLGGAGNTIYF. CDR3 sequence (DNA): TGTGCCAGCAGCTTAGGTGGGGCTGGAAACACCATATATTTT.

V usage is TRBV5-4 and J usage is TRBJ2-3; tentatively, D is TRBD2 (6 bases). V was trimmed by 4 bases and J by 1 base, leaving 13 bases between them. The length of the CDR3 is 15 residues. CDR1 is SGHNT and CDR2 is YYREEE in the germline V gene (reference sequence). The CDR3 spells CASSLKASGTDTQYF. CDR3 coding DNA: TGTGCCAGCAGCCTAAAGGCTAGCGGCACAGATACGCAGTATTTT.

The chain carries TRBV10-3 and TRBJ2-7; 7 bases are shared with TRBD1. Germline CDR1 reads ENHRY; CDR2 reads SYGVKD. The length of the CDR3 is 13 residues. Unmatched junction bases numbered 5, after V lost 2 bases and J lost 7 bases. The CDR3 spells CAISEDTTGEQYF. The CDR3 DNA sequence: TGTGCCATCAGTGAGGACACGACAGGGGAGCAGTACTTC.

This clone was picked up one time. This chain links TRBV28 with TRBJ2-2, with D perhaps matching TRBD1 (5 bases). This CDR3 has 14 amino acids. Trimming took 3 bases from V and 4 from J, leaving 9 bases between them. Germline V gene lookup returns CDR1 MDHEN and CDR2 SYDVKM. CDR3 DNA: TGTGCCAGCAGTTTGGGGCGAGTCACCGGGGAGCTGTTTTTT. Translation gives CASSLGRVTGELFF.

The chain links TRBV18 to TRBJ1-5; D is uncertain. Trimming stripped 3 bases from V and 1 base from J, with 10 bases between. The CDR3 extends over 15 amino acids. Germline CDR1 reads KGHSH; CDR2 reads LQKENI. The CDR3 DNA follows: TGTGCCAGCTCACCCCCCGGACCGAGCAATCAGCCCCAGCATTTT. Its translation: CASSPPGPSNQPQHF.

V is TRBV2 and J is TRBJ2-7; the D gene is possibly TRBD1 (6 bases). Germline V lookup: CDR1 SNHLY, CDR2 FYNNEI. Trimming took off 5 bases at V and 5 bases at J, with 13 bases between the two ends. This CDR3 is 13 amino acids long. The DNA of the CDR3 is TGTGCCAGCAGTACCAGGGGAAGGAACGAGCAGTACTTC. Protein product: CASSTRGRNEQYF.

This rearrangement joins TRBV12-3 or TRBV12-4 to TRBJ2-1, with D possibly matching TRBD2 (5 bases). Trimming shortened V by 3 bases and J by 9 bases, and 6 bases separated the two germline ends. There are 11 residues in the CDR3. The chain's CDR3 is CASSFAGEQFF. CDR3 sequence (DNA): TGTGCCAGCAGTTTTGCGGGTGAGCAGTTCTTC.

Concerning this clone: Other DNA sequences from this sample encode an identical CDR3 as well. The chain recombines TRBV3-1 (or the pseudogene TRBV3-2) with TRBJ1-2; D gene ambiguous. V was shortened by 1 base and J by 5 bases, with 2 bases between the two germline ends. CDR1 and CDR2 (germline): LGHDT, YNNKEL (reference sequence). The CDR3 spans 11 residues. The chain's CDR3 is CASSQGYGYTF. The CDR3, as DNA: TGTGCCAGCAGCCAAGGGTATGGCTACACCTTC.

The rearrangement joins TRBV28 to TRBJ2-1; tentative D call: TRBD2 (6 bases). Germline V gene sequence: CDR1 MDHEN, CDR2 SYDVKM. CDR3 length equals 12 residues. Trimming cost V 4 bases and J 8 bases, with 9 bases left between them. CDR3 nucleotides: TGTGCCAGCAGTTCAAGGAGGGATGAGCAGTTCTTC. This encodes CASSSRRDEQFF.

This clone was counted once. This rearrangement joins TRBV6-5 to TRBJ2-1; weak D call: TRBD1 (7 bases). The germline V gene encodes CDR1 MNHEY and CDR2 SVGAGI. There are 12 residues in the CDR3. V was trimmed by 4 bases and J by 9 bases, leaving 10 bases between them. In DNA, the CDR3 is TGTGCCAGCAGTTCAGGGGGGAGTGAGCAGTTCTTC. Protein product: CASSSGGSEQFF.

DNA of the CDR3: TGCGCCAGTAGAGTCTCCTACGAGCAGTACTTC. Encoded protein: CASRVSYEQYF. J is TRBJ2-7 and V is TRBV10-2; D is unclear. Germline V lookup: CDR1 WSHSY, CDR2 SAAADI. The V and J ends lost 9 bases and 0 bases respectively, with 6 bases between them. CDR3 size: 11 residues.

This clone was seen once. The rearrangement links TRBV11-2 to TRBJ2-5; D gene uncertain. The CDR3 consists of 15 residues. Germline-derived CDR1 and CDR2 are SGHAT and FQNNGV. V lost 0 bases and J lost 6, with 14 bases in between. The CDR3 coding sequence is TGTGCCAGCAGCTTAGAGGGTGGGCGAAAGAAGACCCAGTACTTC. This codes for CASSLEGGRKKTQYF.

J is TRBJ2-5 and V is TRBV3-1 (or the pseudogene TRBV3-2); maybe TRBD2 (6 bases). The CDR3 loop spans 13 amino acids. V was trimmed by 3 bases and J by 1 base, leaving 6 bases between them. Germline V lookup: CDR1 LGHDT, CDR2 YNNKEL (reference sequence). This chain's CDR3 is CASSQGLQETQYF. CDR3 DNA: TGTGCCAGCAGCCAGGGACTCCAAGAGACCCAGTACTTC.

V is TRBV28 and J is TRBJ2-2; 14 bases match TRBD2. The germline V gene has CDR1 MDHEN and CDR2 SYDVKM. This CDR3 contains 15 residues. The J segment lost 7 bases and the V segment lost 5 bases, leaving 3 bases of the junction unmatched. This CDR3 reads CASSRTSGRSGELFF. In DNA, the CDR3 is TGTGCCAGCAGTCGGACTAGCGGGAGGAGCGGGGAGCTGTTTTTT.

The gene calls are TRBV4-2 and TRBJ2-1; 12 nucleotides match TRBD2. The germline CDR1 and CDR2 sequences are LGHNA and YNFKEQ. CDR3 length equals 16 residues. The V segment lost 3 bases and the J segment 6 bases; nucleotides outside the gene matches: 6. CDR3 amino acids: CASSHPASGRANEQFF. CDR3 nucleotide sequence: TGTGCCAGCAGCCACCCCGCTAGCGGGAGGGCCAATGAGCAGTTCTTC.

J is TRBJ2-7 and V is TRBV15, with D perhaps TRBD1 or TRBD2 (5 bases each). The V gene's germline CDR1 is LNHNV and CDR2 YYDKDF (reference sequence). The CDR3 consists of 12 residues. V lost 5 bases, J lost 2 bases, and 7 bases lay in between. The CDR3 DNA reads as TGTGCCACCAGCCAGGGACCCTACGAGCAGTACTTC. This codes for CATSQGPYEQYF.